The 5 T cell receptor beta chains reported below all come from one sample, sequenced in a study of T cells in Graves' hyperthyroidism and ophthalmopathy (dated by TCRdb to 2018 to 2020). The method was multiplex PCR. Sequencing was performed on an Illumina HiSeq 2000. TCR beta CDR3 regions were amplified from RNA transcripts. A first-round RT-PCR of the TCR CDR3 used the HTBI primer set with the Qiagen OneStep RT-PCR kit. TCRdb reworked the public reads: Q25 trimming with fastp, MiXCR clone assembly, productive beta chains retained. Rows merge per CDR3 protein into single entries with the most common DNA and genes. The sample table shows 340,000 or so distinct CDR3 sequences, and around 16% are seen once. The ten most abundant clones make up 33% of the sample. What was sequenced was blood. The receptors come from a man aged 30 to 45 with Graves' hyperthyroidism.

To note about this clonotype: A much larger clone differs by one base, so this may be a read error. V usage is TRBV5-1 and J usage is TRBJ2-1; possible D gene TRBD1, 5 bases. Germline V gene sequence: CDR1 SGHRS, CDR2 YFSETQ. The CDR3 consists of 13 residues. The CDR3 sequence is CASSLGDRNDQFF. In DNA form, the CDR3 reads TGCGCCAGCAGCTTGGGTGACAGAAATGATCAGTTCTTC.

V usage is TRBV3-1 and J usage is TRBJ2-3; D could derive from TRBD1 or TRBD2 (5 bases each). Germline V lookup: CDR1 LGHDT, CDR2 YNNKEL (reference sequence). This CDR3 has 14 residues. Trimming took 5 bases from V and 2 from J, leaving 11 bases between them. The CDR3 DNA is TGTGCCAGCAGCGCCGGGACGATCACAGATACGCAGTATTTT. Encoded protein: CASSAGTITDTQYF.

In this sample, this clonotype turned up many times. The rearrangement uses TRBV2 and TRBJ2-7, with D maybe TRBD2 (6 bases). Germline CDR1 reads SNHLY; CDR2 reads FYNNEI. V lost 3 bases and J 0 bases, leaving 18 bases between the germline ends. This CDR3 spans 17 amino acids. The CDR3 coding sequence is TGTGCCAGCAGTGAGGCGGTGGAGGGAGCTAGCTCCTACGAGCAGTACTTC. The encoded protein is CASSEAVEGASSYEQYF. Filled out from reference TRBV2 and TRBJ2-7, the complete variable domain reads EPEVTQTPSHQVTQMGQEVILRCVPISNHLYFYWYRQILGQKVEFLVSFYNNEISEKSEIFDDQFSVERPDGSNFTLKIRSTKLEDSAMYFCASSEAVEGASSYEQYFGPGTRLTVT.

In its sample, this clonotype was seen many times. V usage is TRBV19 and J usage is TRBJ2-2; D gene uncertain. The CDR3 runs 15 residues. Between the trimmed V and J ends, which lost 3 bases and 5 bases, there was a span of 13 bases. The V gene's germline CDR1 is LNHDA and CDR2 SQIVND (reference sequence). CDR3 sequence: CASSIATGGTGELFF. The DNA of the CDR3 is TGTGCCAGTAGTATCGCCACGGGTGGGACCGGGGAGCTGTTTTTT.

This clonotype was seen repeatedly, ten times or more. The J gene is TRBJ2-7, the V gene TRBV13; D is unresolved. This CDR3 is built from 13 residues. Germline V gene lookup returns CDR1 PRHDT and CDR2 FYEKMQ (reference sequence). V shed 0 bases and J shed 4 bases, with 7 bases lying between them. CDR3 loop: CASSLGKEYEQYF. The CDR3 bases are TGTGCCAGCAGCTTAGGTAAGGAGTACGAGCAGTACTTC. Supplemented by reference TRBV13 and TRBJ2-7, the full variable domain reads AAGVIQSPRHLIKEKRETATLKCYPIPRHDTVYWYQQGPGQDPQFLISFYEKMQSDKGSIPDRFSAQQFSDYHSELNMSSLELGDSALYFCASSLGKEYEQYFGPGTRLTVT.